The sequence of this T cell receptor beta chain was determined in a study of response to subunit inactivated influenza vaccine. Study observations and caveats: Seasonal influenza vaccination, on each occasion, was suggested by the authors to recruit few new T cells.

This clonotype was picked up many times. Its antigen is currently unknown. Germline trimming cut 2 bases from V and 8 bases from J; bases unmatched to any gene: 4. Germline lookup yields CDR1 SGHDN and CDR2 FVKESK. The CDR3 consists of 14 residues. TCRdb called the RT-PCR reads again in MiXCR, with one record for every CDR3 protein. Altogether 450,000 to 600,000 distinct CDR3 sequences are present, 6% to 9% being singletons, with the ten largest covering around 13%. The TCR comes from a man between 50 and 75 years old who received an inactivated influenza vaccine. The material was PBMCs from blood, obtained 23 to 25 months after vaccination. V usage is TRBV14 and J usage is TRBJ2-3; 10 nucleotides agree with TRBD2. Here the CDR3 reads CASSQIAGGLTQYF. The CDR3 coding sequence is TGTGCCAGCAGCCAAATAGCGGGAGGCCTTACGCAGTATTTT.